This paragraph covers one T cell receptor (beta chain) sequence. Its antigen is unidentified. Primers for the PCR totalled 60 Vbeta and 13 Jbeta. Libraries were prepared by immunoSEQ multiplex PCR; TCRdb keeps only in-frame clonotypes and omits some of them. Among around 200,000 clones listed, around two thirds were seen once. This specimen belongs to a study of cytomegalovirus exposure and HLA in healthy donors. Germline loops: CDR1 LGHNA, CDR2 YSLEER. This CDR3 is 14 amino acids long. V was pared by 1 base and J by 4 bases, with 4 bases of the junction left unmatched. Whole-study findings and limits: Roughly uniform depth of sequencing across donors was assumed in presence/absence analyses. The likely origin of a cluster of highly shared sequence variants was a sequencing artifact. In an earlier analysis, in approximately 630 donors, most V segments appeared productive either ~90% or ~30% of the time. With further analysis later on, most CMV-associated TCR beta chains appeared HLA-restricted.

The gene calls are TRBV4-3 and TRBJ2-7, with 7 bases matching TRBD1. The source material was PBMCs. This clonotype originated in a man in his forties in good health and CMV-seronegative. The CDR3 is CASSQASTGYEQYF. In DNA form, the CDR3 reads TGCGCCAGCAGCCAAGCGTCGACAGGGTACGAGCAGTACTTC.